This paragraph covers one T cell receptor beta chain sequence. The sample originates from a study of blood T cell repertoires in COVID-19. For the study at large: Specimens from acute and convalescent COVID-19 originated in the United States, Italy and Spain.

In the original processing: Amplified reference gene primers provided the basis for estimating nucleated cell counts. TCRdb's copy holds only in-frame clones and misses some; the assay was immunoSEQ multiplex PCR. That table is the source of V, J and clone size, and D and trimming were worked out from the DNA. The sample has approximately 50,000 clones; under 95% are singletons. The CDR3 is 13 amino acids. The germline V gene encodes CDR1 MDHEN and CDR2 SYDVKM. Trimming pared 2 bases from V and 0 bases from J, leaving 5 bases between. The chain links TRBV28 to TRBJ2-7; D gene ambiguous. Sequenced material: peripheral blood. The receptor was isolated from a human donor in a cohort sampled during active COVID-19. The CDR3 sequence: CASSLGGSYEQYF. CDR3 DNA: TGTGCCAGCAGTTTAGGCGGCTCCTACGAGCAGTACTTC.